The 30 T cell receptor beta chains presented below share a single source sample, sequenced in a study of blood T cell repertoires in COVID-19. This table comes from immunoSEQ multiplex PCR, and its TCRdb copy is limited to in-frame clones, with some not included. The sample has nearly 40,000 clones, 84% seen once. The sequencing input was peripheral blood. All receptors come from a man aged 50-59 years with active or convalescent COVID-19.

The rearrangement joins TRBV3-1 (or the pseudogene TRBV3-2) to TRBJ2-1; D unresolved. Trimming stripped 1 base from V and 10 bases from J, with 5 bases between. The CDR3 spans 11 residues. CDR1 LGHDT and CDR2 YNNKEL come from the germline V gene (reference sequence). The CDR3 spells CASSQAQEQFF. The CDR3 coding sequence is TGTGCCAGCAGCCAAGCACAGGAGCAGTTCTTC.

In this sample, this clone turned up a few times. The gene calls are TRBV29-1 and TRBJ2-2, with TRBD2 matching over 9 bases. This CDR3 is 12 amino acids long. Germline V gene sequence: CDR1 SQVTM, CDR2 ANQGSEA. Trimming removed 4 bases from V and 6 bases from J; junction bases left unmatched: 0. In nucleotides, the CDR3 is TGCAGCGTTGTAGCGGGGGCCGGGGAGCTGTTTTTT. Residues: CSVVAGAGELFF.

This clone was seen only a few times. This chain links TRBV2 with TRBJ2-7; 7 bases match TRBD2. V lost 3 bases to trimming and J lost 5 bases; unmatched junction nucleotides: 7. The V gene's germline CDR1 is SNHLY and CDR2 FYNNEI. The CDR3 loop spans 14 amino acids. The CDR3 DNA is TGTGCCAGCAGTGATGTTCGCGGGGGTGACGAGCAGTACTTC. Its translation is CASSDVRGGDEQYF.

V gene TRBV6-5 combines with J gene TRBJ2-2, with 10 bases lining up with TRBD1. The length of the CDR3 is 14 residues. CDR1 and CDR2 from the germline V gene are MNHEY and SVGAGI. V trimming: 6 bases; J trimming: 4 bases; junction bases outside the gene matches: 2. The CDR3 coding sequence is TGTGCCAGCAGCCGACAGGGGGCCACCGGGGAGCTGTTTTTT. Translation: CASSRQGATGELFF.

The rearrangement links TRBV5-1 to TRBJ1-1, with 8 positions matching TRBD1. The CDR3 runs to 12 residues. Germline V gene sequence: CDR1 SGHRS, CDR2 YFSETQ. The V and J ends lost 1 base and 8 bases, in that order; junction bases with no gene match: 1. For the CDR3, the DNA is TGCGCCAGCAGCTTGTCAGGGGGCGAAGCTTTCTTT. It specifies CASSLSGGEAFF.

V and J are TRBV3-1 (or the pseudogene TRBV3-2) and TRBJ2-7, with D unresolved. V was trimmed by 4 bases and J by 6 bases, leaving 22 bases between them. Looked up from germline, CDR1 is LGHDT and CDR2 is YNNKEL (reference sequence). The CDR3 runs to 16 residues. The CDR3 loop is CASSLHVRRVDSEQYF. Written as DNA, the CDR3 is TGTGCCAGCAGCCTCCATGTCCGCCGGGTAGACTCCGAGCAGTACTTC.

The V gene is TRBV30, the J gene TRBJ1-1; D is possibly TRBD1 (6 bases). The CDR3 is 13 residues long. Trimming took off 5 bases at V and 5 bases at J, with 15 bases between the two ends. CDR1 and CDR2 (germline): GTSNPN, SVGIG (reference sequence). Here the CDR3 reads CAWGIGGRTEAFF. CDR3 bases: TGTGCCTGGGGGATAGGGGGTCGGACTGAAGCTTTCTTT.

The chain has TRBV19 and TRBJ1-3; 7 positions agree with TRBD1. The V gene end was trimmed by 0 bases and the J gene end by 0 bases; junction bases not matched to a gene: 8. This CDR3 region has 18 residues. The V gene's germline CDR1 is LNHDA and CDR2 SQIVND (reference sequence). The CDR3 region has the DNA TGTGCCAGTAGTATAGATAGAGGGGGCAGCCACTCTGGAAACACCATATATTTT. It specifies CASSIDRGGSHSGNTIYF.

The chain has TRBV2 and TRBJ1-5; 7 bases are shared with TRBD1. This CDR3 is built from 15 residues. Germline CDR1 SNHLY, CDR2 FYNNEI. The V and J ends lost 0 bases and 3 bases, in that order; junction bases with no gene match: 2. The chain's CDR3 is CASSEAQGHNQPQHF. CDR3 in DNA: TGTGCCAGCAGTGAAGCACAGGGGCACAATCAGCCCCAGCATTTT.

This clone appeared a few times. The V and J genes are TRBV12-3 or TRBV12-4 and TRBJ2-2, with D possibly TRBD2 on 5 matching bases. Trimming cost V 7 bases and J 7 bases, with 13 bases left between them. The CDR3 extends over 13 amino acids. As DNA, the CDR3 is TGTGCCAGCATACCGAGGGTAGTCGGGGAGCTGTTTTTT. The encoded protein is CASIPRVVGELFF.

The chain employs TRBV5-4 and TRBJ2-2; 11 nucleotides agree with TRBD1. Germline-derived CDR1 and CDR2 are SGHNT and YYREEE (reference sequence). The CDR3 is made up of 15 amino acids. Trimming removed 4 bases from V and 7 bases from J; junction bases left unmatched: 6. The CDR3 spells CASSRGQGADGELFF. DNA of the CDR3: TGTGCCAGCAGCCGCGGACAGGGGGCGGACGGGGAGCTGTTTTTT.

The rearrangement links TRBV10-1 to TRBJ1-4, with D perhaps matching TRBD1 (5 bases). Trimming took 4 bases from V and 1 from J, leaving 10 bases between them. The CDR3 has 15 residues. Germline V gives CDR1 WNHNN, CDR2 SYGVQD (reference sequence). This chain's CDR3 is CASSAGGGTNEKLFF. The CDR3, as DNA: TGCGCCAGCAGTGCCGGCGGGGGAACTAATGAAAAACTGTTTTTT.

V and J are TRBV11-2 and TRBJ1-3, with 8 bases identical to TRBD1. The CDR3 extends over 16 amino acids. The V gene end was trimmed by 2 bases and the J gene end by 0 bases; junction bases not matched to a gene: 3. Germline assignment: CDR1 SGHAT and CDR2 FQNNGV. CDR3 DNA sequence: TGTGCCAGCAGCTTAAGAGGACAGGGCTCTGGAAACACCATATATTTT. This translates into CASSLRGQGSGNTIYF.

The chain combines TRBV14 with TRBJ1-6, with 7 bases that match TRBD1. Germline CDR1 SGHDN, CDR2 FVKESK. The V gene end was trimmed by 0 bases and the J gene end by 7 bases; junction bases not matched to a gene: 3. The CDR3 extends over 15 amino acids. CDR3 nucleotides: TGTGCCAGCAGCCAAGAACAGGGGCGGAATTCACCCCTCCACTTT. Encoded protein: CASSQEQGRNSPLHF.

The chain couples TRBV29-1 to TRBJ1-1; perhaps TRBD1 as D (6 bases). The CDR3 is 13 amino acids. V was shortened by 6 bases and J by 1 base, with 12 bases between the two germline ends. Germline loops: CDR1 SQVTM, CDR2 ANQGSEA. CDR3 nucleotide sequence: TGCAGCGTAACACAGGGAAAGAACACTGAAGCTTTCTTT. Protein: CSVTQGKNTEAFF.

The chain links TRBV10-3 to TRBJ2-6; TRBD2 matches 12 bases. CDR3 size: 18 residues. From germline, CDR1 is ENHRY and CDR2 SYGVKD. V trimming: 4 bases; J trimming: 0 bases; junction bases outside the gene matches: 4. The CDR3 DNA follows: TGTGCCATCAGTGCGGGACTAGCGGGCGGCTCTGGGGCCAACGTCCTGACTTTC. This encodes CAISAGLAGGSGANVLTF.

By proportion, this clone is medium-sized. CDR3 loop: CASSQGLAGSGDTQYF. The CDR3 nucleotides read TGTGCCAGCAGCCAGGGACTAGCGGGTTCGGGAGATACGCAGTATTTT. This rearrangement joins TRBV3-1 (or the pseudogene TRBV3-2) to TRBJ2-3; 12 bases fit TRBD2. The germline gives CDR1 LGHDT, CDR2 YNNKEL (reference sequence). V trimming: 3 bases; J trimming: 5 bases; junction bases outside the gene matches: 6. The CDR3 contains 16 residues.

This chain joins TRBV3-1 (or the pseudogene TRBV3-2) and TRBJ1-6, with D hard to call. Germline lookup yields CDR1 LGHDT and CDR2 YNNKEL (reference sequence). With 4 bases removed from V and 0 bases from J, the gap between germline ends came to 13 bases. The CDR3 spans 17 residues. This CDR3 reads CASSPRVGSSYNSPLHF. The CDR3 coding sequence is TGTGCCAGCAGCCCCCGAGTAGGGAGCTCCTATAATTCACCCCTCCACTTT.

This clone was detected only a few times. V is TRBV2 and J is TRBJ2-7, with a tentative D call TRBD1 (6 bases). V lost 4 bases, J lost 9 bases, and 10 bases lay in between. Germline-derived CDR1 and CDR2 are SNHLY and FYNNEI. This CDR3 is built from 11 residues. CDR3 sequence (DNA): TGTGCCAGCAGTGTAACAGGGCCGCAGTACTTC. It yields the protein CASSVTGPQYF.

The gene calls are TRBV19 and TRBJ1-4, with D perhaps matching TRBD1 (5 bases). V was trimmed by 10 bases and J by 9 bases, leaving 21 bases between them. This CDR3 has 14 residues. The germline gives CDR1 LNHDA, CDR2 SQIVND (reference sequence). As DNA, the CDR3 is TGTGCCATCCAGACCACCCAGGGATTCAAAAAACTGTTTTTT. Protein product: CAIQTTQGFKKLFF.

V gene TRBV21-1 combines with J gene TRBJ1-2; TRBD1, as called in the table, went unchecked against the DNA. TRBV21-1 is marked as a pseudogene. This CDR3 has 15 residues. The CDR3 reads CASSKRTGGGYGYTF. The CDR3, as DNA: TGTGCCAGCAGCAAAAGGACAGGGGGCGGCTATGGCTACACCTTC.

The V gene is TRBV7-9, the J gene TRBJ1-1, with 11 positions matching TRBD1. The germline gives CDR1 SEHNR, CDR2 FQNEAQ (reference sequence). The ends lost 5 bases at V and 5 bases at J; junction bases unmatched: 1. The CDR3 runs to 13 residues. CDR3 sequence: CASSRDRGTEAFF. The CDR3 DNA reads as TGTGCCAGCAGCCGGGACAGGGGGACTGAAGCTTTCTTT.

The CDR3 bases are TGTGCCAGCAGCGTAGCATTCTTCGGGGGTAATTCACCCCTCCACTTT. The encoded protein is CASSVAFFGGNSPLHF. The chain recombines TRBV9 with TRBJ1-6; possible D gene TRBD1, 5 bases. Germline V gene lookup returns CDR1 SGDLS and CDR2 YYNGEE. The CDR3 is 16 residues long. V shed 0 bases and J shed 6 bases, with 13 bases lying between them.

The CDR3 bases are TGTGCCATCAGTGGGACAGGGTGGCATGGCTACACCTTC. Protein sequence: CAISGTGWHGYTF. The chain recombines TRBV10-3 with TRBJ1-2; 8 bases line up with TRBD1. The trim removed 4 bases at V and 6 bases at J, leaving 4 bases unmatched. The germline V gene has CDR1 ENHRY and CDR2 SYGVKD. This CDR3 is 13 amino acids long.

The chain recombines TRBV6-5 with TRBJ2-7; D ambiguous. This CDR3 comprises 16 residues. Germline V gene sequence: CDR1 MNHEY, CDR2 SVGAGI. Trimming shortened V by 0 bases and J by 3 bases, and 15 bases separated the two germline ends. CDR3 sequence reads: CASSYSSQRPYYEQYF. The CDR3 nucleotides are TGTGCCAGCAGTTACTCGAGTCAGCGCCCATACTACGAGCAGTACTTC.

V usage is TRBV6-5 and J usage is TRBJ2-7; 9 nucleotides match TRBD1. The ends lost 6 bases at V and 3 bases at J; junction bases unmatched: 9. Germline V lookup: CDR1 MNHEY, CDR2 SVGAGI. The CDR3 has 15 residues. CDR3 in amino acids: CASRSDRGKNYEQYF. CDR3 nucleotide sequence: TGTGCCAGCAGATCAGACAGGGGGAAAAACTACGAGCAGTACTTC.

The V gene is TRBV5-1, the J gene TRBJ1-1, with D perhaps matching TRBD1 (6 bases). V dropped 0 bases and J dropped 4 bases, with 19 bases sitting between them. This CDR3 spans 17 amino acids. The germline gives CDR1 SGHRS, CDR2 YFSETQ. The CDR3 loop is CASSLAGTLQGGTEAFF. Written as DNA, the CDR3 is TGCGCCAGCAGCTTGGCAGGGACACTCCAAGGGGGCACTGAAGCTTTCTTT.

J is TRBJ1-2 and V is TRBV21-1. TRBV21-1 constitutes a pseudogene. The CDR3 has 12 amino acids. CDR3 protein: CASSPGVYGYTF. CDR3 coding DNA: TGTGCCAGCAGCCCGGGGGTCTATGGCTACACCTTC.

V usage is TRBV23-1 and J usage is TRBJ1-5; D possibly corresponds to TRBD1 (5 bases). TRBV23-1 is flagged as an ORF with uncertain function. The germline V and J ends were trimmed by 9 bases and 2 bases, with 20 bases remaining between them. The CDR3 is 16 residues long. In nucleotides, the CDR3 is TGCGCCAGAAGACCCCCAGGGTTCTTGGGCAATCAGCCCCAGCATTTT. It encodes CARRPPGFLGNQPQHF.

The chain joins TRBV11-2 to TRBJ2-7, with D unclear. CDR3 length: 14 residues. V was shortened by 5 bases and J by 2 bases, with 13 bases between the two germline ends. In germline, CDR1 is SGHAT, CDR2 FQNNGV. The CDR3 bases are TGTGCCAGCAGCATTCTGGTAGTCGCCTACGAGCAGTACTTC. It encodes CASSILVVAYEQYF.